The 29 T cell receptor beta chains below were found in one sample sequenced in a study of cytomegalovirus exposure and HLA in healthy donors. 13 Jbeta primers and 60 Vbeta primers were used for the PCR. TCRdb's copy holds only in-frame clones and misses some; the assay was immunoSEQ multiplex PCR. There are under 150,000 clones in the sample; roughly 77% occur only once, and around 6.4% lies in the top ten. Sequenced sample: PBMCs. Receptor source: a woman between 35 and 50 years old in good health and CMV-seropositive.

This clone was observed once. The chain is built from TRBV5-4 and TRBJ2-1; 11 bases map to TRBD2. V trimming: 5 bases; J trimming: 8 bases; junction bases outside the gene matches: 9. The CDR3 consists of 15 residues. Germline values: CDR1 SGHNT, CDR2 YYREEE (reference sequence). Written as DNA, the CDR3 is TGTGCCAGCAGTCCAAATAGCGGGGGGGCCTATGAGCAGTTCTTC. It encodes CASSPNSGGAYEQFF.

The rearrangement joins TRBV10-2 to TRBJ2-1, with TRBD2 identical over 12 bases. CDR3 length: 15 amino acids. Germline assignment: CDR1 WSHSY and CDR2 SAAADI. V was clipped by 6 bases and J by 7 bases; unmatched bases: 7. The CDR3 here is CASRQLAGGGNEQFF. For the CDR3, the DNA is TGCGCCAGCAGACAACTAGCGGGAGGAGGTAATGAGCAGTTCTTC.

The V and J genes are TRBV5-1 and TRBJ2-3; TRBD1 might be the D (5 bases). V lost 6 bases and J 4 bases, leaving 15 bases between the germline ends. Germline loops: CDR1 SGHRS, CDR2 YFSETQ. CDR3 size: 14 residues. The CDR3 here is CASTNRPDADTQYF. CDR3 bases: TGCGCCAGCACTAACAGGCCGGACGCAGATACGCAGTATTTT.

The rearrangement uses TRBV11-2 and TRBJ2-7, with D possibly being TRBD2 (5 bases). Trimming removed 3 bases at V and 0 bases at J, with 6 bases between. This CDR3 has 13 amino acids. The germline gives CDR1 SGHAT, CDR2 FQNNGV. CDR3 DNA: TGTGCCAGCAGCTTCGGGATCTCCTACGAGCAGTACTTC. Amino acids: CASSFGISYEQYF. The full variable domain, in which reference TRBV11-2 and TRBJ2-7 provide the parts outside the CDR3, is EAGVAQSPRYKIIEKRQSVAFWCNPISGHATLYWYQQILGQGPKLLIQFQNNGVVDDSQLPKDRFSAERLKGVDSTLKIQPAKLEDSAVYLCASSFGISYEQYFGPGTRLTVT.

The chain carries TRBV6-5 and TRBJ1-1; D gene uncertain. The V gene's germline CDR1 is MNHEY and CDR2 SVGAGI. V was cut by 2 bases and J by 5 bases, with 9 bases left in between. CDR3 length: 13 amino acids. The CDR3 reads CASSYMRETEAFF. The CDR3 bases are TGTGCCAGCAGTTACATGAGAGAGACTGAAGCTTTCTTT.

This clone appeared a few times. J is TRBJ1-5 and V is TRBV6-6, with TRBD1 matching over 10 bases. The V and J ends lost 6 bases and 1 base, in that order; junction bases with no gene match: 6. This CDR3 comprises 16 residues. The germline gives CDR1 MNHNY, CDR2 SVGAGI (reference sequence). DNA for the CDR3: TGTGCCAGCAGGGACAGGGGGAAGATGAGCAATCAGCCCCAGCATTTT. Translation: CASRDRGKMSNQPQHF.

V is TRBV19 and J is TRBJ2-7, with a tentative D call TRBD2 (6 bases). This CDR3 has 14 residues. The germline V gene has CDR1 LNHDA and CDR2 SQIVND (reference sequence). Trimming took off 6 bases at V and 1 base at J, with 13 bases between the two ends. The CDR3 protein is CASSPGVDSYEQYF. The DNA of the CDR3 is TGTGCCAGTAGCCCGGGGGTGGATTCCTACGAGCAGTACTTC.

The genes are TRBV28 and TRBJ1-1; TRBD1 matches 8 bases. CDR3 length: 16 amino acids. The trim removed 8 bases at V and 5 bases at J, leaving 16 bases unmatched. Germline lookup yields CDR1 MDHEN and CDR2 SYDVKM. CDR3 amino acids: CASPNLSTGGSTEAFF. In DNA form, the CDR3 reads TGTGCCAGCCCTAACTTGTCTACAGGGGGTTCGACTGAAGCTTTCTTT.

The gene calls are TRBV11-3 and TRBJ2-6; 8 bases line up with TRBD1. This CDR3 is 19 amino acids long. V shed 0 bases and J 0 bases; nucleotides not matched to a gene: 7. The germline V gene has CDR1 SGHNT and CDR2 YENEEA. As DNA, the CDR3 is TGTGCCAGCAGCTTAGATGGGCAGGGGGCCCACTCTGGGGCCAACGTCCTGACTTTC. Its translation: CASSLDGQGAHSGANVLTF. Full variable domain (outside the CDR3, taken from reference TRBV11-3 and TRBJ2-6): EAGVVQSPRYKIIEKKQPVAFWCNPISGHNTLYWYLQNLGQGPELLIRYENEEAVDDSQLPKDRFSAERLKGVDSTLKIQPAELGDSAVYLCASSLDGQGAHSGANVLTFGAGSRLTVL.

The chain employs TRBV15 and TRBJ2-3, with D possibly TRBD2 on 6 matching bases. Germline V CDR1 and CDR2: LNHNV, YYDKDF (reference sequence). CDR3 length equals 14 residues. V dropped 5 bases and J dropped 1 base, with 10 bases sitting between them. The CDR3 nucleotides are TGTGCCACCAGCCGTAGCGGCCGCACAGATACGCAGTATTTT. Its translation: CATSRSGRTDTQYF.

This clone was seen only a few times. The chain combines TRBV28 with TRBJ2-4, with 8 bases identical to TRBD2. The CDR3 has 14 amino acids. Germline loops: CDR1 MDHEN, CDR2 SYDVKM. The V gene end was trimmed by 5 bases and the J gene end by 8 bases; junction bases not matched to a gene: 8. The CDR3 sequence: CASSQSGSSDIQYF. CDR3 in DNA: TGTGCCAGCAGTCAGAGCGGGAGTTCAGACATTCAGTACTTC.

The chain uses TRBV9 and TRBJ1-1; D is ambiguous. The germline CDR1 and CDR2 sequences are SGDLS and YYNGEE. The CDR3 runs to 11 residues. The V and J ends lost 4 bases and 12 bases respectively, with 13 bases between them. The CDR3 nucleotides are TGTGCCAGCAGCTCACCCACTGCTACTTTCTTT. Translated: CASSSPTATFF.

This chain uses TRBV2 with TRBJ2-5; 9 bases line up with TRBD1. The junction had 12 bases not matched to a gene; V was cut back by 5 bases and J by 5 bases. The CDR3 extends over 16 amino acids. Germline V gene data show CDR1 as SNHLY and CDR2 as FYNNEI. The CDR3 protein is CASSPTGTGKWETQYF. For the CDR3, the DNA is TGTGCCAGCAGTCCTACCGGGACAGGGAAATGGGAGACCCAGTACTTC.

V is TRBV5-6 and J is TRBJ1-3; D might be TRBD1 (6 bases). Trimming left V 3 bases short and J 4 bases short, with 11 bases between. This CDR3 has 14 amino acids. Germline loops: CDR1 SGHDT, CDR2 YYEEEE. Here the CDR3 DNA reads TGTGCCAGCAGCTCCCGGGACACAGGAAACACCATATATTTT. Its translation is CASSSRDTGNTIYF.

The chain employs TRBV5-4 and TRBJ1-6; 8 bases agree with TRBD1. Looked up from germline, CDR1 is SGHNT and CDR2 is YYREEE (reference sequence). This CDR3 region has 15 residues. V lost 2 bases and J lost 9; bases outside the gene matches: 7. CDR3: CASSFYRGESSPLHF. The CDR3 coding sequence is TGTGCCAGCAGCTTTTACAGGGGGGAGAGTTCACCCCTCCACTTT.

This clone was seen only a few times. The rearrangement links TRBV30 to TRBJ1-2; TRBD1 matches at 8 bases. CDR1 and CDR2 from the germline V gene are GTSNPN and SVGIG (reference sequence). Trimming removed 2 bases from V and 4 bases from J; junction bases left unmatched: 9. The CDR3 has 15 residues. CDR3 loop: CAWSPRQGLVYGYTF. CDR3 DNA sequence: TGTGCCTGGAGTCCCAGACAGGGGTTGGTCTATGGCTACACCTTC.

The chain links TRBV5-1 to TRBJ1-1; 7 positions match TRBD1. CDR1 SGHRS and CDR2 YFSETQ come from the germline V gene. The J segment lost 4 bases and the V segment lost 0 bases, leaving 6 bases of the junction unmatched. The CDR3 covers 15 residues. Here the CDR3 reads CASSLATGRSTEAFF. The CDR3 DNA reads as TGCGCCAGCAGCTTGGCGACAGGGAGGTCCACTGAAGCTTTCTTT.

CDR3: CASSYGPALPYEQYF. The CDR3 DNA reads as TGTGCCAGCAGTTACGGGCCAGCCTTACCCTACGAGCAGTACTTC. The chain links TRBV6-5 to TRBJ2-7; D gene ambiguous. There are 15 residues in the CDR3. Germline V CDR1 and CDR2: MNHEY, SVGAGI. V lost 2 bases to trimming and J lost 2 bases, with 13 bases between them.

This clone has only a few counts. This rearrangement joins TRBV27 to TRBJ2-3; D perhaps matches TRBD2 (7 bases). Germline V lookup: CDR1 MNHEY, CDR2 SMNVEV (reference sequence). Trimming removed 6 bases at V and 2 bases at J, with 24 bases between. The CDR3 contains 18 residues. The chain's CDR3 is CASRGEGGRTKPTDTQYF. The CDR3 DNA sequence: TGTGCCAGCAGGGGGGAGGGGGGTCGAACGAAACCCACAGATACGCAGTATTTT.

CDR3 region: CASSLRPVFGTSGGPGTQYF. In nucleotides, the CDR3 is TGCGCCAGCAGCTTAAGACCGGTTTTCGGGACTAGCGGGGGTCCAGGTACGCAGTATTTT. V is TRBV5-1 and J is TRBJ2-3, with 14 nucleotides matching TRBD2. V was clipped by 2 bases and J by 8 bases; unmatched bases: 19. The CDR3 totals 20 residues. Germline-derived CDR1 and CDR2 are SGHRS and YFSETQ. Combining the CDR3 with reference TRBV5-1 and TRBJ2-3 gives the whole variable domain KAGVTQTPRYLIKTRGQQVTLSCSPISGHRSVSWYQQTPGQGLQFLFEYFSETQRNKGNFPGRFSGRQFSNSRSEMNVSTLELGDSALYLCASSLRPVFGTSGGPGTQYFGPGTRLTVL.

V usage is TRBV7-3 and J usage is TRBJ2-3; 13 positions agree with TRBD2. CDR1 and CDR2 from the germline V gene are SGHTA and FQGTGA. The CDR3 is 16 residues long. J was trimmed by 4 bases and V by 5 bases; bases with no gene match: 6. The CDR3 loop is CASSPGLAGWSDTQYF. The CDR3 DNA reads TGTGCCAGCAGCCCGGGACTAGCGGGATGGTCAGATACGCAGTATTTT.

The chain couples TRBV7-9 to TRBJ2-5; 7 bases fit TRBD1. The CDR3 sequence is 13 residues long. Germline CDR1 SEHNR, CDR2 FQNEAQ (reference sequence). Trimming cost V 4 bases and J 4 bases; bases outside gene matches: 3. The CDR3 region is CASSSSGGETQYF. CDR3 nucleotide sequence: TGTGCCAGCAGCTCCTCAGGGGGAGAGACCCAGTACTTC.

V gene TRBV9 combines with J gene TRBJ1-2; D is uncertain. Trimming pared 3 bases from V and 0 bases from J, leaving 9 bases between. The CDR3 spans 14 residues. Per germline, CDR1 SGDLS and CDR2 YYNGEE. DNA for the CDR3: TGTGCCAGCAGCGGAGCCGGGTCTAACTATGGCTACACCTTC. Translating it yields CASSGAGSNYGYTF.

This clone has more than one count but fewer than ten. This chain connects TRBV7-9 to TRBJ1-1; possibly TRBD1 for D (5 bases). Germline V CDR1 and CDR2: SEHNR, FQNEAQ (reference sequence). The CDR3 covers 15 residues. The V end lost 5 bases, the J end lost 7 bases, and 20 bases lay between the germline ends. The CDR3 reads CASSTPGSRVFEAFF. The CDR3, as DNA: TGTGCCAGCAGCACACCCGGGTCCAGGGTTTTTGAAGCTTTCTTT. The variable domain in full, with the rest retrieved from reference TRBV7-9 and TRBJ1-1, is DTGVSQNPRHKITKRGQNVTFRCDPISEHNRLYWYRQTLGQGPEFLTYFQNEAQLEKSRLLSDRFSAERPKGSFSTLEIQRTEQGDSAMYLCASSTPGSRVFEAFFGQGTRLTVV.

This clone has a handful of counts. The V gene is TRBV5-1, the J gene TRBJ2-2, with TRBD1 as a possible D gene (6 bases). The ends were cut back, 4 bases at V and 2 bases at J, with 9 bases in the middle. CDR1 and CDR2 (germline): SGHRS, YFSETQ. CDR3 length equals 14 residues. In DNA, the CDR3 is TGCGCCAGCAGCCAGGGACACAACACCGGGGAGCTGTTTTTT. Amino acid sequence: CASSQGHNTGELFF. The whole variable domain, filled in from reference TRBV5-1 and TRBJ2-2, reads KAGVTQTPRYLIKTRGQQVTLSCSPISGHRSVSWYQQTPGQGLQFLFEYFSETQRNKGNFPGRFSGRQFSNSRSEMNVSTLELGDSALYLCASSQGHNTGELFFGEGSRLTVL.

DNA for the CDR3: TGTGCCAGCAGCGTCGGGGGCACAGATACGCAGTATTTT. Translated: CASSVGGTDTQYF. The V call is TRBV7-6, the J call TRBJ2-3; tentative D call: TRBD2 (5 bases). V was shortened by 5 bases and J by 1 base, with 7 bases between the two germline ends. This CDR3 is 13 amino acids long. CDR1 and CDR2 (germline): SGHVS, FNYEAQ.

The V and J genes are TRBV4-1 and TRBJ2-5, with TRBD1 as a possible D gene (5 bases). Judging by the DNA end, TRBJ2-7 fits better; the J call may be wrong. CDR3 length equals 13 residues. Germline V lookup: CDR1 MGHRA, CDR2 YSYEKL. CDR3 region: CASSETELYEQYF. The CDR3 nucleotides read TGCGCCAGCTCTGAGACAGAGCTCTACGAGCAGTACTTC.

This clone was seen just once. V usage is TRBV5-1 and J usage is TRBJ1-2; 10 nucleotides line up with TRBD1. The germline V gene has CDR1 SGHRS and CDR2 YFSETQ. Trimming removed 4 bases from V and 6 bases from J; junction bases left unmatched: 6. There are 14 residues in the CDR3. CDR3 coding DNA: TGCGCCAGCAGCCCCGGACAGGGGGTCGATGGCTACACCTTC. Protein product: CASSPGQGVDGYTF.

The J gene is TRBJ1-5, the V gene TRBV19, with D uncertain. This CDR3 has 13 amino acids. V was clipped by 6 bases and J by 0 bases, with 6 bases between them. Germline V gene sequence: CDR1 LNHDA, CDR2 SQIVND (reference sequence). CDR3: CASRAPSNQPQHF. CDR3 bases: TGTGCCAGTAGGGCACCTAGCAATCAGCCCCAGCATTTT.